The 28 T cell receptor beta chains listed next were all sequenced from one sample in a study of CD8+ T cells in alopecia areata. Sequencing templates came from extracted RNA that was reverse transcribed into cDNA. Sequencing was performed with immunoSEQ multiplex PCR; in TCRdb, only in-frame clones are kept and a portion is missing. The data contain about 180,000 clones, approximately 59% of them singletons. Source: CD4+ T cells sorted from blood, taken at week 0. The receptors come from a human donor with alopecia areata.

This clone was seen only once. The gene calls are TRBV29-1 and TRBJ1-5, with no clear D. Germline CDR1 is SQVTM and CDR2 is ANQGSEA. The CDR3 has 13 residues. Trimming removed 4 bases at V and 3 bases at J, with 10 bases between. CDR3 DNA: TGCAGCGTTGCGGACGGCGACAATCAGCCCCAGCATTTT. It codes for CSVADGDNQPQHF.

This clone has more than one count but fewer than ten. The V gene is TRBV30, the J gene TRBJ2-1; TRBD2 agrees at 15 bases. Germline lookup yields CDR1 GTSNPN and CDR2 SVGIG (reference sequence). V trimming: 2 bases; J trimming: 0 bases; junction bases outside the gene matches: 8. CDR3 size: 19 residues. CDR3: CAWSTGLAGGSVSYNEQFF. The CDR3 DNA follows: TGTGCCTGGAGTACGGGACTAGCGGGGGGATCAGTCTCCTACAATGAGCAGTTCTTC.

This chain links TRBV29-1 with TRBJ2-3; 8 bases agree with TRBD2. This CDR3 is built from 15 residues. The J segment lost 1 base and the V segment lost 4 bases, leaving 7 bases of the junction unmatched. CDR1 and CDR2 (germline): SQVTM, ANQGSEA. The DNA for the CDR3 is TGCAGCGTTGTGTCTAGCGGGTTTCGCACAGATACGCAGTATTTT. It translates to CSVVSSGFRTDTQYF.

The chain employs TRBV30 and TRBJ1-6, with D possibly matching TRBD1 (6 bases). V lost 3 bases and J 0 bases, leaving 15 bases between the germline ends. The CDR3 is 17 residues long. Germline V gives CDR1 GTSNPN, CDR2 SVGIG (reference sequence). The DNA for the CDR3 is TGTGCCTGGAGGGGGGCCAGGCAGAGCTCCTATAATTCACCCCTCCACTTT. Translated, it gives CAWRGARQSSYNSPLHF.

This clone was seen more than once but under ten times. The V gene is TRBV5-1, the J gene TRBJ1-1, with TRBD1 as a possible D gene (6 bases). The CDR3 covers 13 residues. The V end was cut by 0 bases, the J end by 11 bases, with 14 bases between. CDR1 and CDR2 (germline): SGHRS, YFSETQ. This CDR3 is CASSLDRARVAFF. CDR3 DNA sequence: TGCGCCAGCAGCTTGGACAGGGCGCGCGTCGCTTTCTTT.

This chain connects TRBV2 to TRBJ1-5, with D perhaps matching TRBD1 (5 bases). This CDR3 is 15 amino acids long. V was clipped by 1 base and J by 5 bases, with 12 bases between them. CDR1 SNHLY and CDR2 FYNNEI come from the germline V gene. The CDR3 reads CASSEVRGTHQPQHF. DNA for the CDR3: TGTGCCAGCAGTGAAGTAAGGGGAACTCATCAGCCCCAGCATTTT.

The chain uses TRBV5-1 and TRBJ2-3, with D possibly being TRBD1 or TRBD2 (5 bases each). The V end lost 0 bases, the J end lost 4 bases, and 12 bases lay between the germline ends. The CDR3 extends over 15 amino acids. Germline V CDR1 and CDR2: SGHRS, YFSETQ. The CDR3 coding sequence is TGCGCCAGCAGCTTGGCAGGGACGTGGGCAGATACGCAGTATTTT. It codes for CASSLAGTWADTQYF.

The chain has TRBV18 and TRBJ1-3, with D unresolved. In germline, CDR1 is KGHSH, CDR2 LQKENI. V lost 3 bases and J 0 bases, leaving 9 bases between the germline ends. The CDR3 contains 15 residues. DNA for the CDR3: TGTGCCAGCTCACCTAAAGCACGCTCTGGAAACACCATATATTTT. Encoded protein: CASSPKARSGNTIYF.

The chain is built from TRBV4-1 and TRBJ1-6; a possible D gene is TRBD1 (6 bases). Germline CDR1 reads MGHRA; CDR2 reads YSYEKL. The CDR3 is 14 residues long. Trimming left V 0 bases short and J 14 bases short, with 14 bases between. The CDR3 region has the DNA TGCGCCAGCAGCCAAGAAAGGGCAGGGACATCCCTCCACTTT. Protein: CASSQERAGTSLHF.

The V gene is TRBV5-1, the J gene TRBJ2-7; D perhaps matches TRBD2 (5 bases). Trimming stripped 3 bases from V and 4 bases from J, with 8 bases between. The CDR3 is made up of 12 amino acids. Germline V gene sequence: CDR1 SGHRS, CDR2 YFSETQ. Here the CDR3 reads CASSSGKYEQYF. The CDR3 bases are TGCGCCAGCAGCTCGGGGAAATACGAGCAGTACTTC.

The CDR3 region is CASSSSSGASPLHF. The CDR3 coding sequence is TGTGCCAGCAGCTCAAGTTCAGGGGCTTCACCCCTCCACTTT. The chain couples TRBV7-9 to TRBJ1-6, with D perhaps matching TRBD1 (6 bases). CDR3 length equals 14 residues. Trimming stripped 4 bases from V and 9 bases from J, with 13 bases between. The germline V gene encodes CDR1 SEHNR and CDR2 FQNEAQ (reference sequence).

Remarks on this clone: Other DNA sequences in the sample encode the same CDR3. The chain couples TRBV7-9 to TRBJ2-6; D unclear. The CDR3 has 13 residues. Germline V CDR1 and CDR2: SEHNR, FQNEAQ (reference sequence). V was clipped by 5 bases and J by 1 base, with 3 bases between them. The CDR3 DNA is TGTGCCAGCAGCGCTTCTGGGGCCAACGTCCTGACTTTC. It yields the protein CASSASGANVLTF.

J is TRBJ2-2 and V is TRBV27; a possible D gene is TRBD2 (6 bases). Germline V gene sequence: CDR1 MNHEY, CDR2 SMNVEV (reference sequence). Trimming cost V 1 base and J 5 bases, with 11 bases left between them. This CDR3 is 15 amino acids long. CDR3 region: CASSLYAGRTGELFF. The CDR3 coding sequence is TGTGCCAGCAGTTTATATGCAGGGAGGACCGGGGAGCTGTTTTTT.

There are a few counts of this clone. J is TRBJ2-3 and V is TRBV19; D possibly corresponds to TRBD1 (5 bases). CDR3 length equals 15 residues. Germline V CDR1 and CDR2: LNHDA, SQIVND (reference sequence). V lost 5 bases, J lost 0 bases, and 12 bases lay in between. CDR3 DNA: TGTGCCAGTAGTTCGGACACTTTAAGCACAGATACGCAGTATTTT. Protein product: CASSSDTLSTDTQYF.

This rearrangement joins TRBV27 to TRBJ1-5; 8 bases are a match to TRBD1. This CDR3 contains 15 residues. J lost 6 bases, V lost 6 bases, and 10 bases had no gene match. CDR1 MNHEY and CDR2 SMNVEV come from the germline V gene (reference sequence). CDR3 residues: CASRNTGGLGQPQHF. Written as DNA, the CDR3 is TGTGCCAGCAGGAACACAGGGGGATTGGGTCAGCCCCAGCATTTT.

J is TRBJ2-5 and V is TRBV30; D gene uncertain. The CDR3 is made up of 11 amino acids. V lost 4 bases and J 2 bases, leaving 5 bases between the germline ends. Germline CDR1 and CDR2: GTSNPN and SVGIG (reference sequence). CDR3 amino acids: CAWTVQETQYF. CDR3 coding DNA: TGTGCCTGGACAGTACAAGAGACCCAGTACTTC. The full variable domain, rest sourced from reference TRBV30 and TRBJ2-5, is SQTIHQWPATLVQPVGSPLSLECTVEGTSNPNLYWYRQAAGRGLQLLFYSVGIGQISSEVPQNLSASRPQDRQFILSSKKLLLSDSGFYLCAWTVQETQYFGPGTRLLVL.

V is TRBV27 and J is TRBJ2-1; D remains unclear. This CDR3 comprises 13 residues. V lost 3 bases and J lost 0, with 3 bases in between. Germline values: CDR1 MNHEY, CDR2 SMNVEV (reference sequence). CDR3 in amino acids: CASSFDSYNEQFF. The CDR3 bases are TGTGCCAGCAGTTTTGACTCCTACAATGAGCAGTTCTTC.

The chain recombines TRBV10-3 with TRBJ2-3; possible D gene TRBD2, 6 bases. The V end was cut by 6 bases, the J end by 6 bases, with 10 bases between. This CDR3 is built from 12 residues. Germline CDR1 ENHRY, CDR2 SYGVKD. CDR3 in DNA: TGTGCCATCAGCCCTGGGGGGGATACGCAGTATTTT. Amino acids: CAISPGGDTQYF.

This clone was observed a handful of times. CDR3 region: CASSLVIGTDTQYF. In nucleotides, the CDR3 is TGCGCCAGCAGCTTGGTTATTGGCACAGATACGCAGTATTTT. The chain employs TRBV5-1 and TRBJ2-3; no reliable D call. Between the trimmed V and J ends, which lost 0 bases and 1 base, there was a span of 6 bases. The germline V gene has CDR1 SGHRS and CDR2 YFSETQ. The CDR3 totals 14 residues.

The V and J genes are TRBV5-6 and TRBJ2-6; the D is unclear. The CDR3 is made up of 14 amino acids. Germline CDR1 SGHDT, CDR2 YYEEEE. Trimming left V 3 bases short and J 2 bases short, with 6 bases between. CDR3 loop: CASSSSTGANVLTF. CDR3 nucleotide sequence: TGTGCCAGCAGCTCCAGCACTGGGGCCAACGTCCTGACTTTC.

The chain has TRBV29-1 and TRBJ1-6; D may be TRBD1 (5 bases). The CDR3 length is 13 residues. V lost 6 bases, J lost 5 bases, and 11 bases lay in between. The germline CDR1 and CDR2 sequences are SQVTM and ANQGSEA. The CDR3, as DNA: TGCAGCGTCAGGGTGGGGGATAATTCACCCCTCCACTTT. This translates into CSVRVGDNSPLHF.

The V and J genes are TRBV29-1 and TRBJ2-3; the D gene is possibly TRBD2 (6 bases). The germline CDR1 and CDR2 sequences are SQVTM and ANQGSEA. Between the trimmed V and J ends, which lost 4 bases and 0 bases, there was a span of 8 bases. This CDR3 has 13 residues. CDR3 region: CSVGRGSTDTQYF. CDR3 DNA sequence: TGCAGCGTTGGACGGGGGAGCACAGATACGCAGTATTTT.

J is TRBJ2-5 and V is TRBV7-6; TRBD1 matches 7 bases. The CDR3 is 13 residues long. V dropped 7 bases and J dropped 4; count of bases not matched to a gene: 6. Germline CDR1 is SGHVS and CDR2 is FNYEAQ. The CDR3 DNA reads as TGTGCCAGCACCGATAACAGGGGAGAGACCCAGTACTTC. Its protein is CASTDNRGETQYF.

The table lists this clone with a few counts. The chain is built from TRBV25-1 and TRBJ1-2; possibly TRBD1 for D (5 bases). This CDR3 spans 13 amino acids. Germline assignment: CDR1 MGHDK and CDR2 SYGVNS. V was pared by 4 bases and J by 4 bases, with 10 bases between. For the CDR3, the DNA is TGTGCCAGCAGTGCAGGAGGGGTCTATGGCTACACCTTC. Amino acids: CASSAGGVYGYTF.

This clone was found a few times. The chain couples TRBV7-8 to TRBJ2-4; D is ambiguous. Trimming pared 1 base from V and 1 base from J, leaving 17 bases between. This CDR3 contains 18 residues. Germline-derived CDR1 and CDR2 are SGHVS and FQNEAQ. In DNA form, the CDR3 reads TGTGCCAGCAGCTTAGTTGGAACGGCGTCTCGGGCCAAAAACATTCAGTACTTC. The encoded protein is CASSLVGTASRAKNIQYF.

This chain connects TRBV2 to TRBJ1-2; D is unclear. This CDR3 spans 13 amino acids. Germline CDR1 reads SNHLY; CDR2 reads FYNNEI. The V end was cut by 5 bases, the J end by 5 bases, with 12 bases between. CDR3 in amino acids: CASSQALFYGYTF. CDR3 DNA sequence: TGTGCCAGCAGTCAGGCCCTTTTTTATGGCTACACCTTC.

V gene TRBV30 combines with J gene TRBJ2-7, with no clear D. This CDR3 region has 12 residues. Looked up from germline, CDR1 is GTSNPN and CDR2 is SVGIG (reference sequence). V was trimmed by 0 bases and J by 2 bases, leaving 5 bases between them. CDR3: CAWSVATYEQYF. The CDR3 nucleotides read TGTGCCTGGAGTGTTGCAACCTACGAGCAGTACTTC.

CDR3 sequence reads: CASSEARFYGEKLFF. The CDR3 nucleotides read TGTGCCAGCAGCGAAGCCAGGTTTTATGGTGAAAAACTGTTTTTT. The rearrangement uses TRBV7-9 and TRBJ1-4; no clear D gene. Germline V lookup: CDR1 SEHNR, CDR2 FQNEAQ (reference sequence). There are 15 residues in the CDR3. V lost 5 bases, J lost 7 bases, and 17 bases lay in between.